The 26 T cell receptor beta chains listed next were all sequenced from one sample in a study of OX40 agonist ivuxolimab in advanced cancers. Using immunoSEQ multiplex PCR, the repertoire was profiled, and TCRdb retains in-frame clones only, with some absent. The table records roughly 63,000 clones, about 85% of them present only once. The sequences come from CD4+ or CD8+ T cells sorted from blood, collected in a trial of the OX40 agonist ivuxolimab. All receptors come from an adult with an advanced solid tumor such as melanoma, head and neck, liver or kidney cancer.

V gene TRBV6-5 combines with J gene TRBJ1-2; tentatively, D is TRBD1 (5 bases). Germline V gene lookup returns CDR1 MNHEY and CDR2 SVGAGI. With 6 bases removed from V and 0 bases from J, the gap between germline ends came to 14 bases. The CDR3 has 15 residues. The CDR3 nucleotides are TGTGCCAGCAGGAGGGATGGGGCTGCTAACTATGGCTACACCTTC. Protein sequence: CASRRDGAANYGYTF.

In this sample, this clone turned up a few times. The V gene is TRBV5-1, the J gene TRBJ2-2; TRBD1 might be the D (6 bases). Trimming took off 4 bases at V and 1 base at J, with 14 bases between the two ends. CDR3 size: 16 residues. Germline CDR1 is SGHRS and CDR2 is YFSETQ. In DNA form, the CDR3 reads TGCGCCAGCAGCGCCCCACAGGGTGAGAACACCGGGGAGCTGTTTTTT. Translating it yields CASSAPQGENTGELFF.

The chain employs TRBV5-1 and TRBJ1-4; 9 nucleotides match TRBD1. The CDR3 consists of 15 residues. Germline V gene lookup returns CDR1 SGHRS and CDR2 YFSETQ. V trimming: 4 bases; J trimming: 7 bases; junction bases outside the gene matches: 8. The DNA for the CDR3 is TGCGCCAGCAGCCAGGGCGGGACAGGGCGTGAAAAACTGTTTTTT. This gives the protein CASSQGGTGREKLFF. Complete variable domain (other parts from reference TRBV5-1 and TRBJ1-4): KAGVTQTPRYLIKTRGQQVTLSCSPISGHRSVSWYQQTPGQGLQFLFEYFSETQRNKGNFPGRFSGRQFSNSRSEMNVSTLELGDSALYLCASSQGGTGREKLFFGSGTQLSVL.

Only a few counts were recorded for this clone. The gene calls are TRBV28 and TRBJ2-1, with 11 bases matching TRBD2. V lost 4 bases, J lost 7 bases, and 6 bases stayed unmatched. Germline loops: CDR1 MDHEN, CDR2 SYDVKM. This CDR3 contains 15 residues. CDR3 DNA: TGTGCCAGCAGTTCCCTAGCGGGGGGACGAAATGAGCAGTTCTTC. The encoded protein is CASSSLAGGRNEQFF.

V and J are TRBV7-2 and TRBJ1-1, with D possibly TRBD1 on 5 matching bases. CDR1 and CDR2 from the germline V gene are SGHTA and FQGNSA. V lost 5 bases and J 0 bases, leaving 19 bases between the germline ends. The CDR3 loop spans 17 amino acids. The CDR3 spells CASSLQPQGSMNTEAFF. The CDR3 nucleotides are TGTGCCAGCAGCCTACAACCTCAGGGCTCGATGAACACTGAAGCTTTCTTT.

The J gene is TRBJ2-4, the V gene TRBV29-1; a weak D match, TRBD1 (6 bases). CDR3 length: 15 residues. The germline gives CDR1 SQVTM, CDR2 ANQGSEA. V was cut by 6 bases and J by 0 bases, with 15 bases left in between. The CDR3 sequence is CSVPDRNLAKNIQYF. The DNA of the CDR3 is TGCAGCGTCCCCGACAGGAATTTAGCCAAAAACATTCAGTACTTC.

The chain has TRBV11-1 and TRBJ2-1; the match to TRBD1 covers 8 bases. J was trimmed by 3 bases and V by 1 base; bases with no gene match: 2. CDR3 length: 15 residues. The germline V gene encodes CDR1 SGHAT and CDR2 FQDESV (reference sequence). The CDR3 sequence is CASSLVRGLYNEQFF. CDR3 nucleotides: TGTGCCAGCAGCTTAGTCAGGGGGCTCTACAATGAGCAGTTCTTC.

This rearrangement joins TRBV19 to TRBJ2-7, with TRBD1 matching over 11 bases. The V segment lost 4 bases and the J segment 1 base; nucleotides outside the gene matches: 3. Germline V gene data show CDR1 as LNHDA and CDR2 as SQIVND (reference sequence). CDR3 length: 15 residues. The CDR3 spells CASSTGTGGSYEQYF. The CDR3 bases are TGTGCCAGTAGTACCGGGACAGGGGGATCCTACGAGCAGTACTTC.

The gene calls are TRBV19 and TRBJ2-1, with 10 bases matching TRBD2. Germline V lookup: CDR1 LNHDA, CDR2 SQIVND (reference sequence). The CDR3 contains 15 residues. Trimming cost V 4 bases and J 7 bases; bases outside gene matches: 7. CDR3 nucleotides: TGTGCCAGTAGTACCAAGCGGGGGGGCAGGAATGAGCAGTTCTTC. Encoded protein: CASSTKRGGRNEQFF.

The chain combines TRBV28 with TRBJ1-5; 10 nucleotides match TRBD1. This CDR3 is built from 14 residues. In germline, CDR1 is MDHEN, CDR2 SYDVKM. V dropped 11 bases and J dropped 9; count of bases not matched to a gene: 13. The CDR3 here is CACRGTGASRPQHF. CDR3 DNA sequence: TGTGCCTGTCGAGGGACAGGGGCCTCGCGGCCCCAGCATTTT.

The chain couples TRBV20-1 to TRBJ2-7; the D is unclear. The CDR3 has 11 residues. Trimming stripped 7 bases from V and 0 bases from J, with 7 bases between. CDR1 and CDR2 (germline): DFQATT, SNEGSKA (reference sequence). The CDR3 nucleotides read TGCAGTGTAATGGGCTCCTACGAGCAGTACTTC. Protein product: CSVMGSYEQYF.

This chain joins TRBV18 and TRBJ2-7; tentatively, D is TRBD1 (5 bases). V was cut by 5 bases and J by 11 bases, with 28 bases left in between. CDR3 size: 16 residues. CDR1 and CDR2 (germline): KGHSH, LQKENI. The CDR3 loop is CASSGQALLRDSAEYF. Here the CDR3 DNA reads TGTGCCAGCTCAGGACAAGCCCTACTACGAGACAGTGCGGAGTACTTC.

This sequence joins TRBV7-3 and TRBJ2-5; weak D call: TRBD1 (6 bases). Trimming cost V 6 bases and J 5 bases, with 22 bases left between them. The CDR3 runs to 16 residues. CDR1 and CDR2 (germline): SGHTA, FQGTGA. CDR3 coding DNA: TGTGCCAGCAGTCCGGGCGGCAGGGGATGGGGTGAGACCCAGTACTTC. This encodes CASSPGGRGWGETQYF.

The chain couples TRBV10-2 to TRBJ2-3; a weak D match, TRBD1 (5 bases). The CDR3 has 14 residues. The germline CDR1 and CDR2 sequences are WSHSY and SAAADI. The V gene lost 2 bases and the J gene lost 4 bases, with 10 bases spanning the gap. In nucleotides, the CDR3 is TGCGCCAGCAGTGAGGGTGGGGCCCCAGATACGCAGTATTTT. It codes for CASSEGGAPDTQYF.

The chain is built from TRBV4-1 and TRBJ2-5; tentative D call: TRBD1 (6 bases). The germline CDR1 and CDR2 sequences are MGHRA and YSYEKL. The germline V and J ends were trimmed by 4 bases and 4 bases, with 10 bases remaining between them. The CDR3 totals 13 residues. In DNA, the CDR3 is TGCGCCAGCAGCCGCCCGGACAGAGAGACCCAGTACTTC. Its protein is CASSRPDRETQYF.

The V and J genes are TRBV27 and TRBJ1-5; TRBD1 might be the D (6 bases). V gave up 3 bases and J gave up 2 bases, with 14 bases separating them. Germline V gives CDR1 MNHEY, CDR2 SMNVEV (reference sequence). The CDR3 runs 16 residues. CDR3 residues: CASSFLPRQGNQPQHF. The CDR3 region has the DNA TGTGCCAGCAGTTTTCTCCCCCGACAGGGCAATCAGCCCCAGCATTTT.

The chain uses TRBV18 and TRBJ2-7; a possible D gene is TRBD2 (7 bases). The CDR3 sequence is 15 residues long. In germline, CDR1 is KGHSH, CDR2 LQKENI. Trimming stripped 6 bases from V and 2 bases from J, with 17 bases between. The CDR3 nucleotides read TGTGCCAGCTCCCTTATTGGCGGGGGCCCCTACGAGCAGTACTTC. Residues: CASSLIGGGPYEQYF.

The V call is TRBV6-1, the J call TRBJ1-6, with D possibly being TRBD1 (5 bases). This CDR3 is 19 amino acids long. Trimming left V 2 bases short and J 0 bases short, with 17 bases between. Germline lookup yields CDR1 MNHNS and CDR2 SASEGT. The CDR3 DNA sequence: TGTGCCAGCAGTGAATATTTAGGGGCTAGCAGCTCCTATAATTCACCCCTCCACTTT. Protein sequence: CASSEYLGASSSYNSPLHF.

The chain has TRBV7-6 and TRBJ2-7; TRBD1 is a possible D gene (6 bases). The V gene lost 3 bases and the J gene lost 6 bases, with 18 bases spanning the gap. The germline V gene encodes CDR1 SGHVS and CDR2 FNYEAQ. CDR3 size: 15 residues. The CDR3 sequence is CASSLGSRGAGEQYF. The DNA for the CDR3 is TGTGCCAGCAGCTTGGGGAGCAGGGGCGCGGGCGAGCAGTACTTC.

CDR3 loop: CASSLYAGTESNQPQHF. DNA for the CDR3: TGCGCCAGCAGCCTTTACGCGGGGACAGAGTCTAATCAGCCCCAGCATTTT. The chain employs TRBV4-1 and TRBJ1-5; 7 nucleotides match TRBD1. Germline V gene lookup returns CDR1 MGHRA and CDR2 YSYEKL. The CDR3 runs to 17 residues. V lost 4 bases to trimming and J lost 4 bases; unmatched junction nucleotides: 13.

The genes are TRBV6-1 and TRBJ1-6, with D unresolved. Germline V gene lookup returns CDR1 MNHNS and CDR2 SASEGT. Trimming removed 2 bases from V and 4 bases from J, with 9 bases in between. The CDR3 loop spans 15 amino acids. The CDR3 loop reads CASSESPQYNSPLHF. DNA for the CDR3: TGTGCCAGCAGTGAATCTCCGCAATATAATTCACCCCTCCACTTT.

The J gene is TRBJ2-3, the V gene TRBV10-1, with D uncertain. V lost 6 bases and J lost 0, with 16 bases in between. The germline V gene encodes CDR1 WNHNN and CDR2 SYGVQD (reference sequence). The CDR3 is made up of 16 amino acids. CDR3 in amino acids: CASSGQGALSTDTQYF. For the CDR3, the DNA is TGCGCCAGCAGCGGGCAAGGAGCGCTAAGCACAGATACGCAGTATTTT.

The V and J genes are TRBV7-9 and TRBJ1-1; D is unclear. The CDR3 has 13 residues. Germline values: CDR1 SEHNR, CDR2 FQNEAQ (reference sequence). Trimming removed 4 bases from V and 11 bases from J, with 17 bases in between. The CDR3 DNA reads as TGTGCCAGCAGCTCTGGGATCACCCTTGGGGCTTTCTTT. It encodes CASSSGITLGAFF.

V gene TRBV2 combines with J gene TRBJ2-7; tentatively, D is TRBD1 or TRBD2 (6 bases each). The germline V gene has CDR1 SNHLY and CDR2 FYNNEI. With 5 bases removed from V and 1 base from J, the gap between germline ends came to 15 bases. This CDR3 is 15 amino acids long. CDR3 amino acids: CASSWGRGPSYEQYF. The DNA for the CDR3 is TGTGCCAGCAGTTGGGGGCGGGGTCCATCCTACGAGCAGTACTTC.

This rearrangement joins TRBV5-1 to TRBJ2-2; TRBD1 matches 7 bases. The CDR3 consists of 14 residues. With V trimmed by 3 bases and J by 5 bases, 4 bases remained unmatched. Germline assignment: CDR1 SGHRS and CDR2 YFSETQ. The CDR3 DNA is TGCGCCAGCAGCTATCAGGGGGTTACCGGGGAGCTGTTTTTT. It translates to CASSYQGVTGELFF. The variable domain in full, with the rest retrieved from reference TRBV5-1 and TRBJ2-2, is KAGVTQTPRYLIKTRGQQVTLSCSPISGHRSVSWYQQTPGQGLQFLFEYFSETQRNKGNFPGRFSGRQFSNSRSEMNVSTLELGDSALYLCASSYQGVTGELFFGEGSRLTVL.

J is TRBJ2-7 and V is TRBV7-9; maybe TRBD2 (5 bases). This CDR3 is 15 amino acids long. Looked up from germline, CDR1 is SEHNR and CDR2 is FQNEAQ (reference sequence). V gave up 8 bases and J gave up 1 base, with 18 bases separating them. This CDR3 reads CASAKLGSTSYEQYF. The CDR3 DNA sequence: TGTGCCAGCGCCAAGCTAGGGAGCACATCCTACGAGCAGTACTTC. The full variable domain, completed using reference TRBV7-9 and TRBJ2-7, is DTGVSQNPRHKITKRGQNVTFRCDPISEHNRLYWYRQTLGQGPEFLTYFQNEAQLEKSRLLSDRFSAERPKGSFSTLEIQRTEQGDSAMYLCASAKLGSTSYEQYFGPGTRLTVT.